These 14 T cell receptor beta chains were sequenced from one sample in a study of long-term antiretroviral therapy in people with HIV. A v3.0 immunoSEQ assay was performed at survey level. Clones were sequenced by immunoSEQ multiplex PCR, and TCRdb holds only the in-frame ones, with some missing. The data contain about 43,000 clones, about 89% of them seen just once; the ten biggest clones take up around 5.4%. Sequences were derived from unsorted PBMCs, sampled 0.1 years before starting antiretroviral therapy. The origin of the receptors is a woman in her forties or fifties with HIV.

V usage is TRBV19 and J usage is TRBJ2-2, with 13 bases fitting TRBD2. From germline, CDR1 is LNHDA and CDR2 SQIVND (reference sequence). The CDR3 runs 15 residues. The junction had 9 bases not matched to a gene; V was cut back by 10 bases and J by 7 bases. In DNA form, the CDR3 reads TGTGCCACCCAAGGACTAGCGGGGGCGAACGGGGAGCTGTTTTTT. Translating it yields CATQGLAGANGELFF.

The chain couples TRBV5-1 to TRBJ2-3; 14 bases are shared with TRBD2. The CDR3 has 16 amino acids. Germline trimming cut 5 bases from V and 3 bases from J; bases unmatched to any gene: 5. Germline lookup yields CDR1 SGHRS and CDR2 YFSETQ. CDR3 DNA: TGCGCCAGCAGGAAGACTAGCGGGGGGGCGACAGATACGCAGTATTTT. Its translation is CASRKTSGGATDTQYF.

The rearrangement uses TRBV2 and TRBJ2-5; 7 nucleotides align to TRBD2. After removal of 7 bases from V and 2 bases from J, the junction contained 10 bases not matched to a gene. The CDR3 extends over 15 amino acids. CDR1 SNHLY and CDR2 FYNNEI come from the germline V gene. The CDR3 is CASTKWGGGQETQYF. For the CDR3, the DNA is TGTGCCAGCACGAAATGGGGCGGGGGACAAGAGACCCAGTACTTC.

This chain joins TRBV7-6 and TRBJ2-3; possibly TRBD1 or TRBD2 for D (5 bases each). The CDR3 spans 15 residues. Trimming took off 2 bases at V and 2 bases at J, with 11 bases between the two ends. In germline, CDR1 is SGHVS, CDR2 FNYEAQ. CDR3 sequence: CASSLTRDPTDTQYF. The CDR3 coding sequence is TGTGCCAGCAGCTTAACCCGGGACCCCACAGATACGCAGTATTTT.

The CDR3 nucleotides read TGTGCCTGTCCTAGGGACAGCTACTATGGCTACACCTTC. Encoded protein: CACPRDSYYGYTF. V gene TRBV30 combines with J gene TRBJ1-2; 7 bases match TRBD1. The CDR3 is made up of 13 amino acids. With V trimmed by 6 bases and J by 3 bases, 7 bases remained unmatched. The germline CDR1 and CDR2 sequences are GTSNPN and SVGIG (reference sequence). Variable domain in full (rest from reference TRBV30 and TRBJ1-2): SQTIHQWPATLVQPVGSPLSLECTVEGTSNPNLYWYRQAAGRGLQLLFYSVGIGQISSEVPQNLSASRPQDRQFILSSKKLLLSDSGFYLCACPRDSYYGYTFGSGTRLTVV.

V usage is TRBV7-3 and J usage is TRBJ2-7; a possible D gene is TRBD1 (5 bases). CDR1 is SGHTA and CDR2 is FQGTGA in the germline V gene. This CDR3 has 13 amino acids. V was trimmed by 1 base and J by 7 bases, leaving 11 bases between them. CDR3 in amino acids: CASSLNQGREQYF. CDR3 nucleotides: TGTGCCAGCAGCTTAAACCAGGGCAGGGAGCAGTACTTC.

The chain joins TRBV5-4 to TRBJ2-7; no clear D. The germline V and J ends were trimmed by 3 bases and 6 bases, with 16 bases remaining between them. The CDR3 is 14 residues long. Germline CDR1 is SGHNT and CDR2 is YYREEE (reference sequence). The CDR3 DNA sequence: TGTGCCAGCAGCTCGACACTCACCGCCGGCGAGCAGTACTTC. Amino acid sequence: CASSSTLTAGEQYF.

This clone appeared a single time. The V gene is TRBV19, the J gene TRBJ1-2; 9 bases are shared with TRBD1. The V gene end was trimmed by 7 bases and the J gene end by 8 bases; junction bases not matched to a gene: 17. This CDR3 region has 16 residues. From germline, CDR1 is LNHDA and CDR2 SQIVND (reference sequence). CDR3 bases: TGTGCCAGTACTTTACAGGCGGAGAACAGGGGGCTCGGCTACACCTTC. Amino acids: CASTLQAENRGLGYTF.

The V call is TRBV7-2, the J call TRBJ1-6; D not certain. The CDR3 is 14 amino acids. Germline V lookup: CDR1 SGHTA, CDR2 FQGNSA. V lost 1 base to trimming and J lost 6 bases, with 7 bases between them. This CDR3 reads CASSLGGINSPLHF. In DNA, the CDR3 is TGTGCCAGCAGCTTAGGTGGGATTAATTCACCCCTCCACTTT. The complete variable domain, with remaining parts taken from reference TRBV7-2 and TRBJ1-6, reads GAGVSQSPSNKVTEKGKDVELRCDPISGHTALYWYRQSLGQGLEFLIYFQGNSAPDKSGLPSDRFSAERTGGSVSTLTIQRTQQEDSAVYLCASSLGGINSPLHFGNGTRLTVT.

The rearrangement joins TRBV9 to TRBJ1-6; 7 bases agree with TRBD1. The germline CDR1 and CDR2 sequences are SGDLS and YYNGEE. This CDR3 is 15 amino acids long. Trimming at V came to 4 bases and at J to 10 bases, leaving 11 bases not matched to a gene. The CDR3 nucleotides read TGTGCCAGCAGCCTAACAGACCGACAGGGCTCACCCCTCCACTTT. Translation: CASSLTDRQGSPLHF.

This clone was seen once. The same CDR3 is also encoded by other DNA sequences in this sample. The genes are TRBV18 and TRBJ1-5, with D unclear. CDR1 is KGHSH and CDR2 is LQKENI in the germline V gene. V lost 2 bases and J lost 5, with 7 bases in between. This CDR3 is 13 amino acids long. CDR3 in DNA: TGTGCCAGCTCACCAGGGAGGGATCAGCCCCAGCATTTT. Its translation is CASSPGRDQPQHF.

This sequence joins TRBV18 and TRBJ1-1, with D maybe TRBD1 (5 bases). The CDR3 loop spans 17 amino acids. With 3 bases removed from V and 1 base from J, the gap between germline ends came to 18 bases. Germline V lookup: CDR1 KGHSH, CDR2 LQKENI. CDR3: CASSPLVVRGKNTEAFF. The CDR3 DNA reads TGTGCCAGCTCACCCTTAGTTGTTAGGGGTAAGAACACTGAAGCTTTCTTT.

This sequence joins TRBV21-1 and TRBJ2-7; no DNA check was done on the table's D call, TRBD1. TRBV21-1 is tagged as a pseudogene. CDR3 length equals 16 residues. Here the CDR3 reads CASNYVRDRGSYEQYF. CDR3 nucleotide sequence: TGTGCCAGCAACTACGTCCGGGACAGGGGTTCCTACGAGCAGTACTTC.

The V and J genes are TRBV7-9 and TRBJ1-1; D is uncertain. The germline gives CDR1 SEHNR, CDR2 FQNEAQ (reference sequence). Trimming left V 3 bases short and J 0 bases short, with 2 bases between. The CDR3 has 12 amino acids. CDR3 region: CASSLMNTEAFF. The CDR3 bases are TGTGCCAGCAGCTTGATGAACACTGAAGCTTTCTTT.